The 13 T cell receptor beta chains listed next were all sequenced from one sample in a study of blood T cell repertoires in COVID-19. The protocol was immunoSEQ multiplex PCR, while the TCRdb copy is restricted to in-frame clones and leaves out a portion. The sample contains roughly 150,000 clones, roughly 73% of which appear only once. The source material was peripheral blood. All receptors come from a man in his 70s with acute or convalescent COVID-19.

In this sample, this clone turned up a few times. The V call is TRBV6-2 or TRBV6-3, the J call TRBJ2-3; 8 nucleotides align to TRBD2. V dropped 4 bases and J dropped 3; count of bases not matched to a gene: 12. CDR3 length: 17 amino acids. In germline, CDR1 is MNHEY, CDR2 SVGEGT. The CDR3 is CASSFLAGSGMTDTQYF. In nucleotides, the CDR3 is TGTGCCAGCAGTTTTCTGGCCGGTAGCGGGATGACAGATACGCAGTATTTT.

The chain uses TRBV2 and TRBJ2-3; TRBD2 aligns across 9 bases. The CDR3 totals 15 residues. CDR1 is SNHLY, CDR2 FYNNEI, per germline. V was pared by 5 bases and J by 4 bases, with 7 bases of the junction left unmatched. The CDR3: CASSPTSGYADTQYF. CDR3 nucleotide sequence: TGTGCCAGCAGTCCAACTAGCGGGTACGCAGATACGCAGTATTTT. The variable domain in full, with the rest retrieved from reference TRBV2 and TRBJ2-3, is EPEVTQTPSHQVTQMGQEVILRCVPISNHLYFYWYRQILGQKVEFLVSFYNNEISEKSEIFDDQFSVERPDGSNFTLKIRSTKLEDSAMYFCASSPTSGYADTQYFGPGTRLTVL.

The chain couples TRBV6-5 to TRBJ1-5, with D possibly being TRBD1 (6 bases). V was trimmed by 6 bases and J by 1 base, leaving 13 bases between them. The CDR3 length is 15 residues. Germline V gene data show CDR1 as MNHEY and CDR2 as SVGAGI. The CDR3: CASRAEGGSNQPQHF. The CDR3 nucleotides are TGTGCCAGCAGGGCAGAGGGGGGGAGCAATCAGCCCCAGCATTTT.

CDR3 DNA: TGCGCCAGCAGCTTGACAGGACAAAGCAATCAGCCCCAGCATTTT. It is translated as CASSLTGQSNQPQHF. The genes are TRBV5-1 and TRBJ1-5, with D possibly being TRBD1 (5 bases). Per the germline V gene, CDR1 is SGHRS and CDR2 is YFSETQ. This CDR3 comprises 15 residues. Trimming left V 1 base short and J 1 base short, with 9 bases between.

This clone was seen a handful of times. This chain uses TRBV18 with TRBJ2-7, with TRBD2 matching 11 bases. The CDR3 contains 17 residues. V lost 2 bases, J lost 4 bases, and 10 bases stayed unmatched. Germline V gene data show CDR1 as KGHSH and CDR2 as LQKENI. CDR3 in DNA: TGTGCCAGCTCACCAATGCGTGTTACTAGCGGGAGATACGAGCAGTACTTC. Protein product: CASSPMRVTSGRYEQYF.

The CDR3, as DNA: TGCGCCAGCAGCTTGGATGTCCGGGATAGCGAGACCCAGTACTTC. It yields the protein CASSLDVRDSETQYF. V and J are TRBV5-1 and TRBJ2-5, with D maybe TRBD2 (5 bases). Germline V gene lookup returns CDR1 SGHRS and CDR2 YFSETQ. The CDR3 is 15 amino acids. V lost 0 bases and J lost 5, with 14 bases in between. The entire variable domain, with the rest obtained from reference TRBV5-1 and TRBJ2-5, is as follows: KAGVTQTPRYLIKTRGQQVTLSCSPISGHRSVSWYQQTPGQGLQFLFEYFSETQRNKGNFPGRFSGRQFSNSRSEMNVSTLELGDSALYLCASSLDVRDSETQYFGPGTRLLVL.

This clone was detected a few times. The J gene is TRBJ2-2, the V gene TRBV19, with D possibly TRBD1 on 6 matching bases. The CDR3 has 15 residues. Looked up from germline, CDR1 is LNHDA and CDR2 is SQIVND (reference sequence). V lost 6 bases, J lost 6 bases, and 17 bases lay in between. In DNA, the CDR3 is TGTGCCAGTAGACCTAACAGGGAGCAGGCCGGGGAGCTGTTTTTT. Its protein is CASRPNREQAGELFF. Full variable domain (missing parts from reference TRBV19 and TRBJ2-2): DGGITQSPKYLFRKEGQNVTLSCEQNLNHDAMYWYRQDPGQGLRLIYYSQIVNDFQKGDIAEGYSVSREKKESFPLTVTSAQKNPTAFYLCASRPNREQAGELFFGEGSRLTVL.

The V gene is TRBV7-8, the J gene TRBJ2-3; 9 bases line up with TRBD1. Germline V CDR1 and CDR2: SGHVS, FQNEAQ. This CDR3 region has 15 residues. J gave up 6 bases and V 3 bases, and 7 bases lay outside the gene matches. The CDR3 is CASSFGQGWRDTQYF. For the CDR3, the DNA is TGTGCCAGCAGCTTCGGACAGGGGTGGAGGGATACGCAGTATTTT.

This clone appeared once. The V call is TRBV7-2, the J call TRBJ1-1; 10 bases line up with TRBD1. CDR3 length: 15 residues. Germline lookup yields CDR1 SGHTA and CDR2 FQGNSA. The ends lost 6 bases at V and 1 base at J; junction bases unmatched: 5. The CDR3 loop is CASRLTGGKNTEAFF. The CDR3 DNA reads TGTGCCAGCAGGTTGACAGGGGGCAAGAACACTGAAGCTTTCTTT.

This clone showed up just once. The V call is TRBV12-3 or TRBV12-4, the J call TRBJ1-1, with TRBD1 matching 7 bases. Unmatched junction bases numbered 5, after V lost 6 bases and J lost 4 bases. The CDR3 has 13 amino acids. Here the CDR3 DNA reads TGTGCCAGCAGCACCAGGGGGATCACTGAAGCTTTCTTT. This codes for CASSTRGITEAFF.

This clone was counted between two and nine times. This sequence joins TRBV24-1 and TRBJ2-1, with D possibly being TRBD1 (6 bases). Per the germline V gene, CDR1 is KGHDR and CDR2 is SFDVKD. The CDR3 covers 15 residues. Trimming took 1 base from V and 9 from J, leaving 15 bases between them. The CDR3 nucleotides are TGTGCCACCAGTGATTTCCCTGACAGGTTGGGTGAGCAGTTCTTC. It is translated as CATSDFPDRLGEQFF.

The genes are TRBV9 and TRBJ2-2; TRBD2 agrees at 11 bases. V shed 1 base and J 4 bases; nucleotides not matched to a gene: 3. Germline V lookup: CDR1 SGDLS, CDR2 YYNGEE. The CDR3 sequence is 16 residues long. This CDR3 is CASSVTSGSPTGELFF. The CDR3 DNA sequence: TGTGCCAGCAGCGTAACTAGCGGGAGTCCCACCGGGGAGCTGTTTTTT.

The genes are TRBV28 and TRBJ2-7, with 14 bases aligning to TRBD2. Germline lookup yields CDR1 MDHEN and CDR2 SYDVKM. Losses at the gene ends were 4 bases for V and 12 bases for J; bases not matched to a gene: 8. The CDR3 is 14 amino acids. CDR3 sequence: CASSSQGLAGVAYF. In nucleotides, the CDR3 is TGTGCCAGCAGTTCTCAGGGACTAGCGGGAGTGGCGTACTTC.